One and the same sample provided the 23 T cell receptor beta chains below, sequenced in a study of vaccination and CD4 T cells after COVID-19. Treatment specified: 10-day PBMC culture with coronavirus spike peptide pools or control peptides (ViraFEST assay). The study sequenced cultured CD4+ T cell DNA using the Oncomine TCR Beta short-read assay. TCRdb processed the PCR reads anew with MiXCR; each CDR3 protein has one entry. This sample has about 13,000 distinct CDR3 sequences, with roughly 61% found just once. Their antigen targets remain unknown. The specimen sequenced was CD4+ T cells from blood, cultured in vitro. Receptors originate from a human donor who had recovered from COVID-19.

The chain recombines TRBV10-3 with TRBJ2-3, with unresolved D. CDR1 is ENHRY and CDR2 is SYGVKD in the germline V gene. The CDR3 extends over 12 amino acids. Deletions cut 5 bases from V and 0 bases from J, with 3 bases between. The DNA for the CDR3 is TGTGCCATCAGTCTTAGCACAGATACGCAGTATTTT. Residues: CAISLSTDTQYF.

The chain joins TRBV30 to TRBJ2-5, with a weak D call TRBD1 (5 bases). V shed 3 bases and J shed 7 bases, with 15 bases lying between them. The CDR3 totals 13 residues. Germline CDR1 is GTSNPN and CDR2 is SVGIG (reference sequence). The CDR3 is CAWRVTAQGTQYF. The CDR3 DNA reads TGTGCCTGGAGGGTTACTGCTCAGGGGACCCAGTACTTC. Looking up the rest from reference TRBV30 and TRBJ2-5 gives the full variable domain: SQTIHQWPATLVQPVGSPLSLECTVEGTSNPNLYWYRQAAGRGLQLLFYSVGIGQISSEVPQNLSASRPQDRQFILSSKKLLLSDSGFYLCAWRVTAQGTQYFGPGTRLLVL.

This clonotype has only one observation. The chain uses TRBV5-1 and TRBJ2-5, with TRBD2 matching 15 bases. With 3 bases clipped from V and 2 bases from J, the junction kept 8 bases outside the gene matches. The germline V gene has CDR1 SGHRS and CDR2 YFSETQ. This CDR3 is built from 18 residues. In nucleotides, the CDR3 is TGCGCCAGCAGCTACCGGACTAGCGGGAGGGAGTGGCAAGAGACCCAGTACTTC. This sequence encodes CASSYRTSGREWQETQYF.

The genes are TRBV20-1 and TRBJ2-3; 8 bases map to TRBD1. The trim removed 3 bases at V and 4 bases at J, leaving 15 bases unmatched. Germline V gene sequence: CDR1 DFQATT, CDR2 SNEGSKA (reference sequence). The CDR3 sequence is 17 residues long. The CDR3 here is CSASLSPGGLRADTQYF. Written as DNA, the CDR3 is TGCAGTGCTAGTCTTTCGCCAGGGGGCTTACGGGCAGATACGCAGTATTTT.

This clonotype showed up just a few times. The rearrangement links TRBV20-1 to TRBJ1-2, with D possibly being TRBD1 (5 bases). Germline V gives CDR1 DFQATT, CDR2 SNEGSKA (reference sequence). V dropped 3 bases and J dropped 0 bases, with 17 bases sitting between them. This CDR3 has 16 residues. The CDR3, as DNA: TGCAGTGCTAGCCCAACCCCCGGACACGCTAACTATGGCTACACCTTC. Protein sequence: CSASPTPGHANYGYTF.

This clonotype was recorded a few times. The chain uses TRBV30 and TRBJ1-5, with no clear D. This CDR3 is built from 14 residues. V lost 3 bases to trimming and J lost 0 bases, with 9 bases between them. Germline V gives CDR1 GTSNPN, CDR2 SVGIG (reference sequence). Written as DNA, the CDR3 is TGTGCCTGGAGAGGAGAAAGTAGCAATCAGCCCCAGCATTTT. Translating gives CAWRGESSNQPQHF.

In this sample, this clonotype turned up a few times. This rearrangement joins TRBV20-1 to TRBJ2-2; D remains ambiguous. In germline, CDR1 is DFQATT, CDR2 SNEGSKA (reference sequence). The CDR3 covers 12 residues. Trimming stripped 6 bases from V and 1 base from J, with 6 bases between. The DNA for the CDR3 is TGCAGTGCGAGACAGAACACCGGGGAGCTGTTTTTT. The encoded protein is CSARQNTGELFF.

This clonotype was detected only a few times. The chain employs TRBV9 and TRBJ2-5, with 10 bases that match TRBD2. Germline V gene data show CDR1 as SGDLS and CDR2 as YYNGEE. V lost 0 bases, J lost 2 bases, and 4 bases stayed unmatched. This CDR3 spans 16 amino acids. The CDR3 loop reads CASSVARTSGQETQYF. The CDR3 coding sequence is TGTGCCAGCAGCGTAGCTAGGACTAGCGGTCAAGAGACCCAGTACTTC.

The J gene is TRBJ2-2, the V gene TRBV30; the D gene could be TRBD1 or TRBD2 (5 bases each). The ends were cut back, 2 bases at V and 0 bases at J, with 13 bases in the middle. This CDR3 is 16 amino acids long. The V gene's germline CDR1 is GTSNPN and CDR2 SVGIG (reference sequence). DNA of the CDR3: TGTGCCTGGAGTTGGGACGGGAACGCGAACACCGGGGAGCTGTTTTTT. The encoded protein is CAWSWDGNANTGELFF.

The chain joins TRBV20-1 to TRBJ1-1, with unresolved D. Germline V gene sequence: CDR1 DFQATT, CDR2 SNEGSKA (reference sequence). The CDR3 consists of 15 residues. V was clipped by 5 bases and J by 1 base, with 17 bases between them. The CDR3 loop reads CSAPQGRVGNTEAFF. The CDR3 DNA reads as TGCAGTGCTCCCCAAGGGAGGGTAGGGAACACTGAAGCTTTCTTT.

This clonotype was recorded once. This CDR3 fails to terminate in the conserved phenylalanine or tryptophan, so it likely reflects a read error. The limits of the CDR3 on the DNA are not certain, so only TCRdb's listed CDR3 is given. CDR3 region: CASSRGTSGSPRI. The chain recombines TRBV6-2 or TRBV6-3 with TRBJ2-1; the table names TRBD2, a call not compared with the DNA. Germline values: CDR1 MNHEY, CDR2 SVGEGT. The CDR3 has 13 amino acids, counting both end residues.

V usage is TRBV27 and J usage is TRBJ2-7; 12 positions match TRBD2. CDR1 MNHEY and CDR2 SMNVEV come from the germline V gene (reference sequence). This CDR3 is built from 14 residues. V shed 6 bases and J 7 bases; nucleotides not matched to a gene: 7. CDR3 protein: CASRRLAGDEEQYF. DNA of the CDR3: TGTGCCAGCAGACGACTAGCGGGAGATGAGGAGCAGTACTTC.

The CDR3 region is CAAPGTTYSYEQYF. The CDR3 nucleotides read TGCGCCGCTCCTGGGACAACCTACTCCTACGAGCAGTACTTC. The V and J genes are TRBV5-1 and TRBJ2-7; D is perhaps TRBD1 (6 bases). V lost 10 bases to trimming and J lost 0 bases, with 17 bases between them. Per germline, CDR1 SGHRS and CDR2 YFSETQ. The CDR3 runs to 14 residues. The whole variable domain, filled in from reference TRBV5-1 and TRBJ2-7, reads KAGVTQTPRYLIKTRGQQVTLSCSPISGHRSVSWYQQTPGQGLQFLFEYFSETQRNKGNFPGRFSGRQFSNSRSEMNVSTLELGDSALYLCAAPGTTYSYEQYFGPGTRLTVT.

This chain connects TRBV7-9 to TRBJ2-1, with D possibly TRBD1 on 5 matching bases. The germline gives CDR1 SEHNR, CDR2 FQNEAQ (reference sequence). Trimming removed 3 bases at V and 6 bases at J, with 9 bases between. This CDR3 has 13 residues. In nucleotides, the CDR3 is TGTGCCAGCAGCTTGTTGGGGCCCAATGAGCAGTTCTTC. Amino acids: CASSLLGPNEQFF.

V usage is TRBV20-1 and J usage is TRBJ1-6; 8 bases fit TRBD1. This CDR3 region has 13 residues. J gave up 10 bases and V 3 bases, and 5 bases lay outside the gene matches. Looked up from germline, CDR1 is DFQATT and CDR2 is SNEGSKA (reference sequence). The CDR3 DNA sequence: TGCAGTGCTAGCGGACAGGGTTGGTCACCCCTCCACTTT. Its protein product is CSASGQGWSPLHF.

This chain links TRBV19 with TRBJ2-2, with 7 positions matching TRBD2. Per the germline V gene, CDR1 is LNHDA and CDR2 is SQIVND (reference sequence). J lost 3 bases, V lost 3 bases, and 1 base had no gene match. CDR3 length equals 14 residues. The DNA of the CDR3 is TGTGCCAGTAGTATGGGGGGGGACACCGGGGAGCTGTTTTTT. Translating it yields CASSMGGDTGELFF.

This clonotype was picked up a small number of times. The V call is TRBV20-1, the J call TRBJ2-3; the D is unclear. Germline V gives CDR1 DFQATT, CDR2 SNEGSKA (reference sequence). V gave up 6 bases and J gave up 6 bases, with 16 bases separating them. The CDR3 contains 13 residues. CDR3 coding DNA: TGCAGTGCGGAGAATGGAATGGCGGATACGCAGTATTTT. This translates into CSAENGMADTQYF.

The CDR3 sequence: CASSILATTNTGELFF. In DNA, the CDR3 is TGTGCCAGTAGTATTCTCGCGACAACGAACACCGGGGAGCTGTTTTTT. The chain joins TRBV19 to TRBJ2-2; D gene uncertain. The CDR3 has 16 residues. CDR1 is LNHDA, CDR2 SQIVND, per germline (reference sequence). V was cut by 3 bases and J by 0 bases, with 11 bases left in between.

The rearrangement links TRBV7-2 to TRBJ1-4, with D possibly being TRBD1 (6 bases). Germline loops: CDR1 SGHTA, CDR2 FQGNSA. The CDR3 runs to 15 residues. V was pared by 7 bases and J by 5 bases, with 17 bases between. The CDR3 coding sequence is TGTGCCAGCACCAAAGCCGGGACACCGAATGAAAAACTGTTTTTT. Translated: CASTKAGTPNEKLFF.

This clonotype was seen a few times. The DNA of the CDR3 is TGTGCCAGCAATTTCAACAATCAGCCCCAGCATTTT. It specifies CASNFNNQPQHF. The chain couples TRBV28 to TRBJ1-5; D remains unclear. V lost 7 bases, J lost 3 bases, and 7 bases lay in between. Germline assignment: CDR1 MDHEN and CDR2 SYDVKM. There are 12 residues in the CDR3.

This clonotype is a singleton in its sample. The CDR3 loop is CATSDLELGKWVVDEQFF. As DNA, the CDR3 is TGTGCCACCAGTGATTTGGAGTTAGGGAAGTGGGTTGTCGATGAGCAGTTCTTC. The chain employs TRBV24-1 and TRBJ2-1; D is unresolved. From germline, CDR1 is KGHDR and CDR2 SFDVKD. The CDR3 totals 18 residues. V was trimmed by 0 bases and J by 8 bases, leaving 22 bases between them.

J is TRBJ1-1 and V is TRBV5-1; 11 bases agree with TRBD1. Trimming at V came to 6 bases and at J to 5 bases, leaving 6 bases not matched to a gene. Germline CDR1 reads SGHRS; CDR2 reads YFSETQ. There are 14 residues in the CDR3. DNA of the CDR3: TGCGCCAGCAACCAGGACAGGGGGCAAACTGAAGCTTTCTTT. Protein sequence: CASNQDRGQTEAFF.

The CDR3 DNA follows: TGTGCCAGCAGCGGACTGGAAAACACTGAAGCTTTCTTT. Its protein is CASSGLENTEAFF. The chain joins TRBV6-2 or TRBV6-3 to TRBJ1-1; D is uncertain. V was cut by 6 bases and J by 2 bases, with 10 bases left in between. Germline loops: CDR1 MNHEY, CDR2 SVGEGT. The CDR3 length is 13 residues.